A selection of T cell receptor beta chains follows, all from one sample in a study of blood T cell repertoires in COVID-19. Assay used: immunoSEQ multiplex PCR; TCRdb lists only in-frame clones, some missing. The sample carries under 200,000 clones, around 84% recorded once. What was sequenced was peripheral blood. The receptors were gathered from a man aged 50 or older with active or convalescent COVID-19. Both conserved end residues are part of each CDR3. A D gene is named only where the DNA matches it firmly. The listing skips clone size in some rows; elsewhere it reads once, few, many or a size class.

CASSRGWTGSYEQYF | TGTGCCAGTAGTAGGGGATGGACAGGTTCCTACGAGCAGTACTTC | TRBJ2-7 | TRBV19 | TRBD1 | .
CASSQFPRSGANVLTF | TGCGCCAGCAGCCAATTTCCTAGGTCTGGGGCCAACGTCCTGACTTTC | TRBJ2-6 | TRBV4-1 | . | .
CATKGGMGNQPQHF | TGTGCCACCAAGGGGGGGATGGGCAATCAGCCCCAGCATTTT | TRBJ1-5 | TRBV28 | . | .
CASSFSGNTIYF | TGTGCCAGCAGCTTCTCGGGAAACACCATATATTTT | TRBJ1-3 | TRBV11-3 | . | .
CASQGQNYGYTF | TGTGCCAGCCAGGGACAGAACTATGGCTACACCTTC | TRBJ1-2 | TRBV7-9 | TRBD1 | .
CASSSRDTQYF | TGTGCCAGCAGTTCTAGGGATACGCAGTATTTT | TRBJ2-3 | TRBV6-6 | . | .
CASSFTGNTEAFF | TGTGCCAGCAGCTTCACGGGGAACACTGAAGCTTTCTTT | TRBJ1-1 | TRBV7-9 | . | .
CASTHSTDTQYF | TGTGCCAGCACCCATTCCACAGATACGCAGTATTTT | TRBJ2-3 | TRBV11-2 | . | few
CASSLGGPQPQHF | TGTGCCAGCAGCTTGGGGGGGCCTCAGCCCCAGCATTTT | TRBJ1-5 | TRBV5-5 | . | .
CASRAPGTGSYEQYF | TGTGCCAGCAGGGCGCCCGGGACAGGATCCTACGAGCAGTACTTC | TRBJ2-7 | TRBV27 | TRBD1 | .